This T cell receptor (beta chain) derives from a study of T cell repertoires in cytomegalovirus infection. Overall study context: Shared public TCR beta signatures pointed to both CMV infection and a matching HLA type. Whole-study results and caveats: The ex vivo response was dominated by HLA-C-restricted CMV-specific TCR beta clonotypes. Cumulative public TCR beta family frequency identified CMV carriers with the relevant HLA.

This clonotype was seen only a few times. What it binds is not known. CDR1 and CDR2 (germline): LNHDA, SQIVND (reference sequence). The CDR3 is made up of 15 amino acids. Trimming left V 3 bases short and J 2 bases short, with 13 bases between. TCRdb analysed the reads with MiXCR anew, one entry per CDR3 protein. The sample holds approximately 240,000 distinct CDR3 sequences; about 12% are singletons and the top ten take 1.6%. The sample taken for sequencing was PBMCs. The source of this sequence is a human donor in good health (CMV status not recorded). Some clones in this sample may be carry-over from other donors' samples. V is TRBV19 and J is TRBJ2-5; D remains ambiguous. CDR3 in amino acids: CASSILASSQETQYF. The CDR3 DNA is TGTGCCAGTAGTATCCTCGCTAGTTCACAAGAGACCCAGTACTTC.